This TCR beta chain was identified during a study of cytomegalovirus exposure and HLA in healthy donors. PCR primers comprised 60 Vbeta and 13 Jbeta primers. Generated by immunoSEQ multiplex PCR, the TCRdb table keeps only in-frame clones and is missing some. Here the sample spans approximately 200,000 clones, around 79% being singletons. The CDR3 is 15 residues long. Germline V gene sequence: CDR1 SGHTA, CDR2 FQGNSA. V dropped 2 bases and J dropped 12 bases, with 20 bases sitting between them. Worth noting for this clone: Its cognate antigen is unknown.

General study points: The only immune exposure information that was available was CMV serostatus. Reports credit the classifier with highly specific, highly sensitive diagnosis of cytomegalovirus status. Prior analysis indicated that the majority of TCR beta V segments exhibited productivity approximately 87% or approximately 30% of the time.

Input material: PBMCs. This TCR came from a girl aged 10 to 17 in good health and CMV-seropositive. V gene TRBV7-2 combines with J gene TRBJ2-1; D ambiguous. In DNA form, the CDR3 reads TGTGCCAGCAGCTTATTGTTTGTCGGGTTCGACGGGCAGTTCTTC. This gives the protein CASSLLFVGFDGQFF.